The table lists the clone carrying this T cell receptor beta chain with many counts. This record comes from a study of T cells in Graves' hyperthyroidism and ophthalmopathy. Amplified regions were TCR beta CDR3 sequences from RNA transcripts. First-round RT-PCR of the TCR CDR3 relied on the HTBI primer set. TCRdb re-called the multiplex PCR reads with MiXCR, one entry per CDR3 protein. The sample yields 650,000 to 850,000 distinct CDR3 sequences, roughly a sixth seen once. V was pared by 6 bases and J by 0 bases, with 12 bases between. CDR1 and CDR2 from the germline V gene are DFQATT and SNEGSKA (reference sequence). The CDR3 loop spans 14 amino acids.

This TCR was recovered from a woman between 50 and 59 years old with Graves' hyperthyroidism that later progressed to Graves' ophthalmopathy. This chain links TRBV20-1 with TRBJ2-1; no clear D gene. The sequenced material came from blood. The CDR3 sequence: CSAAPVSSYNEQFF. As DNA, the CDR3 is TGCAGTGCCGCCCCGGTCAGCTCCTACAATGAGCAGTTCTTC.